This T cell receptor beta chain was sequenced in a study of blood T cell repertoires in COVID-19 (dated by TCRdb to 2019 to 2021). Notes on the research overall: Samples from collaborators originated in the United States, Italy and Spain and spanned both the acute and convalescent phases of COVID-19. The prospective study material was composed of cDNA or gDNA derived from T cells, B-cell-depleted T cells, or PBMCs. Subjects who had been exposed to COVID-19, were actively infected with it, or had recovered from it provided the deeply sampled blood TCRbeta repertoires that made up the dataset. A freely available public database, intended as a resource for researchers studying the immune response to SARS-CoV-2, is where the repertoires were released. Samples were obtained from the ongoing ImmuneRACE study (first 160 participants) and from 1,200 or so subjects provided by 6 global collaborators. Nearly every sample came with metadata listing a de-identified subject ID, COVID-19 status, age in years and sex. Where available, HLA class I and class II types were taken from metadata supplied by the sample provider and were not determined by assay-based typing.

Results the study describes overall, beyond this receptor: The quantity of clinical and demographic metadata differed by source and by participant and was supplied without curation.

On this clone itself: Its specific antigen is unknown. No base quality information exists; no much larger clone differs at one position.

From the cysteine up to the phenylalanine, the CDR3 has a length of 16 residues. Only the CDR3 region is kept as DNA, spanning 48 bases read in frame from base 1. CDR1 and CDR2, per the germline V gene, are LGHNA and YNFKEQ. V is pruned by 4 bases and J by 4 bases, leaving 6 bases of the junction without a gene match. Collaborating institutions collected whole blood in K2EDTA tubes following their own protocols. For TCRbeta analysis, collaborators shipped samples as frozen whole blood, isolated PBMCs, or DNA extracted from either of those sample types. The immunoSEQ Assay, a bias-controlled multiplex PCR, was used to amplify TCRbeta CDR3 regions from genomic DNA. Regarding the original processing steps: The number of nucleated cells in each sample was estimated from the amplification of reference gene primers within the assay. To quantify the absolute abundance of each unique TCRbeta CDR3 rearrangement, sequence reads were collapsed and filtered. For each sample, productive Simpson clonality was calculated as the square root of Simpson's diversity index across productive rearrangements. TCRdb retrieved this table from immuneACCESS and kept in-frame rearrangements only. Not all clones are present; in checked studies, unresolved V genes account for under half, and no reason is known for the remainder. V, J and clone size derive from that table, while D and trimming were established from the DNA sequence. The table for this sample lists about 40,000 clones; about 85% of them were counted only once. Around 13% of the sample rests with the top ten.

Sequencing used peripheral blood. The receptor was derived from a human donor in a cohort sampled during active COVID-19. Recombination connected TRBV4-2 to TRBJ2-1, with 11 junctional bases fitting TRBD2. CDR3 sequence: CASSRNSGGGYNEQFF. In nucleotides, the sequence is TGTGCCAGCAGCCGGAATAGCGGGGGGGGTTACAATGAGCAGTTCTTC.